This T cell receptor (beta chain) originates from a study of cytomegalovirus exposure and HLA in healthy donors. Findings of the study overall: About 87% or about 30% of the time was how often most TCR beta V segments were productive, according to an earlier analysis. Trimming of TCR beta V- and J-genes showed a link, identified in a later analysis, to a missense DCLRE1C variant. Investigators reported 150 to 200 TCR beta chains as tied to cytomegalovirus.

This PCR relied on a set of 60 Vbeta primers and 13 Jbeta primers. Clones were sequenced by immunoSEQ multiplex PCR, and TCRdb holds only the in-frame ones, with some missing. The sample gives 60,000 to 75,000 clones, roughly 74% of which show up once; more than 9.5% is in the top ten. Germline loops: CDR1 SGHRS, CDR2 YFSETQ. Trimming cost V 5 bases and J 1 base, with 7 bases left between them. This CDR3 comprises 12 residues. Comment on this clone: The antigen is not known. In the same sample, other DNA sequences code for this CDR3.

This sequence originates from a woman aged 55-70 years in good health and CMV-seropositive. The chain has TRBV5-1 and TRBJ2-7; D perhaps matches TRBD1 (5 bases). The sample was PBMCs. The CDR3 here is CASSSGSYEQYF. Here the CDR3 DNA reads TGCGCCAGCAGTTCAGGGTCCTACGAGCAGTACTTC.